The 15 T cell receptor beta chains reported below all come from one sample, sequenced in a study of shared T cell receptors in the human thymus. Some clones are missing from TCRdb's copy, which holds only in-frame ones; the method was immunoSEQ multiplex PCR. Counted here are about 710,000 clones, 80% to 90% occurring once; the ten biggest clones make up roughly 0.0087%. This sample was shared with a second study, whose subject was human thymus T cells.

Sequenced material: thymocytes. These receptors were obtained from a boy under two years old with a congenital heart defect.

This chain uses TRBV15 with TRBJ2-7; 10 nucleotides match TRBD2. The CDR3 is 15 residues long. The V gene's germline CDR1 is LNHNV and CDR2 YYDKDF (reference sequence). Trimming cost V 2 bases and J 6 bases; bases outside gene matches: 7. CDR3 sequence reads: CATSRSLAGGPEQYF. Written as DNA, the CDR3 is TGTGCCACCAGCAGATCATTAGCGGGAGGACCCGAGCAGTACTTC.

This CDR3 is CASSHLAGGENTEAFF. The CDR3 bases are TGTGCCAGCAGCCATTTGGCCGGGGGGGAGAACACTGAAGCTTTCTTT. The chain carries TRBV7-9 and TRBJ1-1, with D maybe TRBD1 (5 bases). The germline V and J ends were trimmed by 5 bases and 1 base, with 17 bases remaining between them. The CDR3 has 16 residues. The germline V gene has CDR1 SEHNR and CDR2 FQNEAQ (reference sequence).

The rearrangement links TRBV30 to TRBJ1-5; D is perhaps TRBD1 (6 bases). This CDR3 spans 15 amino acids. The V gene's germline CDR1 is GTSNPN and CDR2 SVGIG (reference sequence). V was pared by 2 bases and J by 4 bases, with 15 bases between. CDR3 amino acids: CAWSPTPTGNQPQHF. The CDR3 DNA reads as TGTGCCTGGAGTCCAACCCCGACAGGAAATCAGCCCCAGCATTTT.

This rearrangement joins TRBV4-3 to TRBJ2-1; 8 bases line up with TRBD2. The CDR3 loop spans 18 amino acids. In germline, CDR1 is LGHNA, CDR2 YSLEER. The ends lost 0 bases at V and 0 bases at J; junction bases unmatched: 7. The CDR3 reads CASSQDLSGGASYNEQFF. For the CDR3, the DNA is TGCGCCAGCAGCCAAGATCTCTCGGGGGGGGCCTCCTACAATGAGCAGTTCTTC.

The genes are TRBV6-5 and TRBJ1-1, with D uncertain. CDR3 size: 14 residues. The germline V gene encodes CDR1 MNHEY and CDR2 SVGAGI. Deletions cut 6 bases from V and 4 bases from J, with 15 bases between. CDR3 region: CASSAPERSTEAFF. CDR3 coding DNA: TGTGCCAGCAGCGCTCCTGAGCGGAGCACTGAAGCTTTCTTT.

The V gene is TRBV12-5, the J gene TRBJ2-1, with 9 bases matching TRBD2. CDR3 length: 18 amino acids. Per germline, CDR1 LGHNT and CDR2 FRNRAP. V lost 2 bases to trimming and J lost 8 bases; unmatched junction nucleotides: 16. CDR3 residues: CASGLPYGEREEPDEQFF. The CDR3 DNA reads TGTGCTAGTGGTTTGCCCTACGGGGAGCGGGAGGAGCCCGATGAGCAGTTCTTC. The entire variable domain, with the rest obtained from reference TRBV12-5 and TRBJ2-1, is as follows: DARVTQTPRHKVTEMGQEVTMRCQPILGHNTVFWYRQTMMQGLELLAYFRNRAPLDDSGMPKDRFSAEMPDATLATLKIQPSEPRDSAVYFCASGLPYGEREEPDEQFFGPGTRLTVL.

This rearrangement joins TRBV27 to TRBJ2-2, with D possibly being TRBD2 (6 bases). The germline gives CDR1 MNHEY, CDR2 SMNVEV (reference sequence). CDR3 size: 16 residues. V lost 4 bases, J lost 4 bases, and 16 bases lay in between. The CDR3: CASSSRGLSSTGELFF. CDR3 in DNA: TGTGCCAGCAGTTCACGCGGACTATCTAGCACCGGGGAGCTGTTTTTT.

This clone appeared once. V usage is TRBV14 and J usage is TRBJ2-7, with D unresolved. The CDR3 is made up of 13 amino acids. The ends were cut back, 2 bases at V and 4 bases at J, with 9 bases in the middle. Germline V gene data show CDR1 as SGHDN and CDR2 as FVKESK. Written as DNA, the CDR3 is TGTGCCAGCAGCCAATACATTTCGTACGAGCAGTACTTC. Protein product: CASSQYISYEQYF.

CDR3 bases: TGTGCCAGCAGCCCCTACCCAGCGGGAGAGAATGAGCAGTTCTTC. Its translation is CASSPYPAGENEQFF. This rearrangement joins TRBV7-2 to TRBJ2-1; 8 positions agree with TRBD2. Trimming took 5 bases from V and 7 from J; bases not matched to a gene: 10. CDR3 length: 15 residues. Germline V lookup: CDR1 SGHTA, CDR2 FQGNSA. Complete variable domain (other parts from reference TRBV7-2 and TRBJ2-1): GAGVSQSPSNKVTEKGKDVELRCDPISGHTALYWYRQSLGQGLEFLIYFQGNSAPDKSGLPSDRFSAERTGGSVSTLTIQRTQQEDSAVYLCASSPYPAGENEQFFGPGTRLTVL.

The gene calls are TRBV25-1 and TRBJ2-7; D perhaps matches TRBD2 (5 bases). Germline CDR1 MGHDK, CDR2 SYGVNS. The CDR3 runs 13 residues. V was cut by 3 bases and J by 1 base, with 7 bases left in between. The CDR3 sequence: CASSDGVSYEQYF. The CDR3 DNA reads as TGTGCCAGCAGTGACGGGGTATCCTACGAGCAGTACTTC.

The chain links TRBV27 to TRBJ2-7; TRBD1 matches 9 bases. The CDR3 totals 14 residues. The trim removed 3 bases at V and 4 bases at J, leaving 4 bases unmatched. In germline, CDR1 is MNHEY, CDR2 SMNVEV (reference sequence). The CDR3 region has the DNA TGTGCCAGCAGTTTGGGGACAGGGTTATACGAGCAGTACTTC. Amino acids: CASSLGTGLYEQYF.

V usage is TRBV4-1 and J usage is TRBJ1-4, with a weak D call TRBD1 (6 bases). The CDR3 is 19 amino acids. Looked up from germline, CDR1 is MGHRA and CDR2 is YSYEKL. V shed 0 bases and J shed 1 base, with 18 bases lying between them. This CDR3 reads CASSQESPYTGLTNEKLFF. CDR3 coding DNA: TGCGCCAGCAGCCAAGAATCCCCATACACAGGGTTAACTAATGAAAAACTGTTTTTT.

This chain joins TRBV2 and TRBJ1-3; tentatively, D is TRBD1 (5 bases). The germline V gene has CDR1 SNHLY and CDR2 FYNNEI. Trimming removed 5 bases at V and 0 bases at J, with 14 bases between. This CDR3 is 16 amino acids long. The CDR3 DNA reads TGTGCCAGCAGTTCCCCGTGGGGCCGCTCTGGAAACACCATATATTTT. Translated, it gives CASSSPWGRSGNTIYF.

The J gene is TRBJ2-2, the V gene TRBV19; D is perhaps TRBD2 (6 bases). CDR3 size: 19 residues. Trimming shortened V by 2 bases and J by 5 bases, and 24 bases separated the two germline ends. The germline V gene has CDR1 LNHDA and CDR2 SQIVND (reference sequence). CDR3 in DNA: TGTGCCAGTAGTATATTCGGCCACTCCCCAGGGACTTTGACCGGGGAGCTGTTTTTT. Translating gives CASSIFGHSPGTLTGELFF.

The rearrangement links TRBV2 to TRBJ2-2, with D maybe TRBD1 (5 bases). Trimming took 3 bases from V and 3 from J, leaving 14 bases between them. The CDR3 runs to 16 residues. Germline V gives CDR1 SNHLY, CDR2 FYNNEI. The CDR3 sequence: CASSDEGAGYTGELFF. CDR3 coding DNA: TGTGCCAGCAGTGATGAAGGGGCAGGGTACACCGGGGAGCTGTTTTTT.